This is a list of T cell receptor beta chains from one sample in a study of blood T cell repertoires in COVID-19. Measured with immunoSEQ multiplex PCR; TCRdb has only the in-frame clones, and not every one. This table has about 80,000 clones, roughly 80% appearing once. Sample: peripheral blood. These receptors originate from a woman in her 70s with acute or convalescent COVID-19. Both conserved end residues are trimmed from each CDR3.

V gene,J gene,CDR3 protein
TRBV7-6,TRBJ2-5,ASSPRLGRTQETQY
TRBV12-3/TRBV12-4,TRBJ2-7,ASSFWGGGEQY
TRBV4-2,TRBJ2-1,ASSRGDPTSDNEQF
TRBV3-1/TRBV3-2,TRBJ1-6,ASSQATAPLH
TRBV9,TRBJ2-5,ASSVVASGRETQY
TRBV11-1,TRBJ2-1,ASSSGQGLDEQF
TRBV27,TRBJ2-5,ASKTLGETQY
TRBV5-1,TRBJ2-2,ASNQGSNTGELF
TRBV5-5,TRBJ2-2,ASRGGRTTGELF
TRBV5-1,TRBJ2-5,ASSRFIGTTQETQY
TRBV7-2,TRBJ1-1,ASSYGWRTEAF
TRBV30,TRBJ2-3,AWSPSRAADTQY
TRBV19,TRBJ1-2,ASSTRNTRTTNYGYT
TRBV9,TRBJ2-1,ASSLFSGNEQF
TRBV11-2,TRBJ2-2,ASSLNSGGRGNTGELF
TRBV13,TRBJ1-2,ASQKAQVYGYT
TRBV7-3,TRBJ2-1,ASSQLAGALNAQF
TRBV3-1/TRBV3-2,TRBJ2-7,ASSQGGTSGSGEQY
TRBV19,TRBJ2-1,ASNYDGTQQF
TRBV6-1,TRBJ2-3,ASSARRAGGTDTQY
TRBV7-8,TRBJ2-5,ASSLTDRVKETQY
TRBV12-3/TRBV12-4,TRBJ2-5,ASSFREETQY
TRBV4-2,TRBJ2-7,ASSQDRGQDEQY
TRBV6-1,TRBJ1-2,ASSEWAGEGSGYT
TRBV7-8,TRBJ2-5,ASSTRLAGDFETQY